Below, 20 T cell receptor beta chains from the same sample are listed, as sequenced in a study of T cell changes during pregnancy in multiple sclerosis. The data were produced by immunoSEQ multiplex PCR, yet TCRdb's version contains in-frame clones alone and is incomplete. This table has approximately 70,000 clones, about 91% appearing once. Source: peripheral blood, taken in the first trimester of pregnancy. These receptors were taken from a female donor with multiple sclerosis, enrolled in a pregnancy study.

The rearrangement uses TRBV7-6 and TRBJ2-7; 8 bases fit TRBD2. Germline V CDR1 and CDR2: SGHVS, FNYEAQ. The CDR3 length is 12 residues. Trimming cost V 5 bases and J 7 bases; bases outside gene matches: 4. The CDR3 here is CASSPRGGEQYF. CDR3 sequence (DNA): TGTGCCAGCAGCCCACGGGGGGGGGAGCAGTACTTC.

The gene calls are TRBV11-2 and TRBJ2-7, with 8 nucleotides matching TRBD1. Trimming at V came to 1 base and at J to 3 bases, leaving 8 bases not matched to a gene. CDR1 and CDR2 (germline): SGHAT, FQNNGV. The CDR3 totals 16 residues. The CDR3 sequence: CASSLVAWTGSYEQYF. The CDR3, as DNA: TGTGCCAGCAGCTTAGTAGCGTGGACAGGGAGCTACGAGCAGTACTTC.

V usage is TRBV4-2 and J usage is TRBJ2-2; tentatively, D is TRBD1 (6 bases). This CDR3 region has 18 residues. Germline V gene data show CDR1 as LGHNA and CDR2 as YNFKEQ. V was pared by 3 bases and J by 3 bases, with 20 bases between. CDR3 nucleotide sequence: TGTGCCAGCAGCCAGGGGGATTACAGGGAATTGTACACCGGGGAGCTGTTTTTT. It is translated as CASSQGDYRELYTGELFF.

The chain is built from TRBV7-9 and TRBJ1-2, with 7 bases matching TRBD1. Losses at the gene ends were 5 bases for V and 0 bases for J; bases not matched to a gene: 12. In germline, CDR1 is SEHNR, CDR2 FQNEAQ (reference sequence). CDR3 length: 17 residues. Written as DNA, the CDR3 is TGTGCCAGCAGCCCCGCTGTCCCGGACAGGTCTAACTATGGCTACACCTTC. It codes for CASSPAVPDRSNYGYTF. Complete variable domain (other parts from reference TRBV7-9 and TRBJ1-2): DTGVSQNPRHKITKRGQNVTFRCDPISEHNRLYWYRQTLGQGPEFLTYFQNEAQLEKSRLLSDRFSAERPKGSFSTLEIQRTEQGDSAMYLCASSPAVPDRSNYGYTFGSGTRLTVV.

This chain connects TRBV28 to TRBJ1-3, with D perhaps TRBD1 (5 bases). V lost 4 bases to trimming and J lost 4 bases, with 17 bases between them. This CDR3 is 16 amino acids long. Per the germline V gene, CDR1 is MDHEN and CDR2 is SYDVKM. This CDR3 reads CASSWASDTKGNTIYF. The CDR3 region has the DNA TGTGCCAGCAGTTGGGCCTCGGACACAAAGGGAAACACCATATATTTT.

The chain carries TRBV9 and TRBJ1-1; D unresolved. Per germline, CDR1 SGDLS and CDR2 YYNGEE. The CDR3 loop spans 17 amino acids. V was clipped by 0 bases and J by 2 bases, with 17 bases between them. As DNA, the CDR3 is TGTGCCAGCAGCGTAGCCGGGGAGATCAGTACTAACACTGAAGCTTTCTTT. It encodes CASSVAGEISTNTEAFF. The full variable domain, in which reference TRBV9 and TRBJ1-1 provide the parts outside the CDR3, is DSGVTQTPKHLITATGQRVTLRCSPRSGDLSVYWYQQSLDQGLQFLIQYYNGEERAKGNILERFSAQQFPDLHSELNLSSLELGDSALYFCASSVAGEISTNTEAFFGQGTRLTVV.

The V gene is TRBV7-9, the J gene TRBJ2-1; perhaps TRBD1 as D (6 bases). The CDR3 length is 18 residues. Germline V gene data show CDR1 as SEHNR and CDR2 as FQNEAQ (reference sequence). Trimming removed 5 bases from V and 1 base from J, with 21 bases in between. The CDR3 DNA reads TGTGCCAGCAGCCCATACCGATTTAGCAGGGGTTCCTACAATGAGCAGTTCTTC. It is translated as CASSPYRFSRGSYNEQFF. The full variable domain, rest sourced from reference TRBV7-9 and TRBJ2-1, is DTGVSQNPRHKITKRGQNVTFRCDPISEHNRLYWYRQTLGQGPEFLTYFQNEAQLEKSRLLSDRFSAERPKGSFSTLEIQRTEQGDSAMYLCASSPYRFSRGSYNEQFFGPGTRLTVL.

The V call is TRBV9, the J call TRBJ2-3, with D possibly TRBD2 on 5 matching bases. With 4 bases removed from V and 0 bases from J, the gap between germline ends came to 12 bases. Looked up from germline, CDR1 is SGDLS and CDR2 is YYNGEE. The CDR3 totals 15 residues. The DNA of the CDR3 is TGTGCCAGCAGCCCCGGGGTTCAGAGCACAGATACGCAGTATTTT. Amino acid sequence: CASSPGVQSTDTQYF.

The V gene is TRBV10-3, the J gene TRBJ2-7; TRBD1 matches at 7 bases. The V and J ends lost 3 bases and 5 bases, in that order; junction bases with no gene match: 4. CDR1 ENHRY and CDR2 SYGVKD come from the germline V gene. There are 13 residues in the CDR3. The CDR3 DNA is TGTGCCATCAGTGAAGACAGGGTGAACGAGCAGTACTTC. It is translated as CAISEDRVNEQYF.

V is TRBV7-8 and J is TRBJ2-2, with D possibly matching TRBD1 (6 bases). CDR3 length: 15 residues. Trimming took off 0 bases at V and 7 bases at J, with 12 bases between the two ends. Germline CDR1 and CDR2: SGHVS and FQNEAQ. The CDR3 spells CASSLAHRAIGELFF. The CDR3 nucleotides read TGTGCCAGCAGCTTAGCGCACAGGGCGATCGGGGAGCTGTTTTTT.

The V call is TRBV7-8, the J call TRBJ2-5; D is possibly TRBD2 (6 bases). Germline V lookup: CDR1 SGHVS, CDR2 FQNEAQ. The V end lost 2 bases, the J end lost 9 bases, and 13 bases lay between the germline ends. This CDR3 region has 13 residues. The CDR3 sequence: CASSLRAGTPQYF. DNA for the CDR3: TGTGCCAGCAGCTTACGGGCGGGGACCCCCCAGTACTTC.

The CDR3 region is CASNASPSTDTQYF. In nucleotides, the CDR3 is TGTGCCAGTAACGCTAGCCCTAGCACAGATACGCAGTATTTT. The chain employs TRBV19 and TRBJ2-3, with D tentatively TRBD2 (5 bases). The V gene lost 7 bases and the J gene lost 0 bases, with 11 bases spanning the gap. The CDR3 has 14 amino acids. Per the germline V gene, CDR1 is LNHDA and CDR2 is SQIVND (reference sequence). The entire variable domain, with the rest obtained from reference TRBV19 and TRBJ2-3, is as follows: DGGITQSPKYLFRKEGQNVTLSCEQNLNHDAMYWYRQDPGQGLRLIYYSQIVNDFQKGDIAEGYSVSREKKESFPLTVTSAQKNPTAFYLCASNASPSTDTQYFGPGTRLTVL.

This chain uses TRBV5-4 with TRBJ2-2; D is ambiguous. This CDR3 is built from 14 residues. The germline gives CDR1 SGHNT, CDR2 YYREEE (reference sequence). Trimming stripped 4 bases from V and 5 bases from J, with 12 bases between. The CDR3 loop reads CASSLLTSTGELFF. The CDR3 nucleotides read TGTGCCAGCAGCCTCCTCACATCAACCGGGGAGCTGTTTTTT.

The chain has TRBV30 and TRBJ2-3, with TRBD2 matching 10 bases. The length of the CDR3 is 15 residues. CDR1 is GTSNPN, CDR2 SVGIG, per germline (reference sequence). Trimming removed 7 bases from V and 2 bases from J; junction bases left unmatched: 9. The CDR3 bases are TGTGCCTTATACCGGACTAGCGGATTCACAGATACGCAGTATTTT. This codes for CALYRTSGFTDTQYF. Based on the CDR3 plus reference TRBV30 and TRBJ2-3, the full variable domain is SQTIHQWPATLVQPVGSPLSLECTVEGTSNPNLYWYRQAAGRGLQLLFYSVGIGQISSEVPQNLSASRPQDRQFILSSKKLLLSDSGFYLCALYRTSGFTDTQYFGPGTRLTVL.

J is TRBJ1-5 and V is TRBV29-1, with D perhaps TRBD1 (5 bases). The CDR3 extends over 13 amino acids. Germline CDR1 is SQVTM and CDR2 is ANQGSEA. Trimming cost V 6 bases and J 5 bases, with 14 bases left between them. The CDR3 protein is CSVSDREYQPQHF. The CDR3 DNA reads as TGCAGCGTATCAGACAGAGAATATCAGCCCCAGCATTTT.

This clone was observed a single time. This chain links TRBV9 with TRBJ1-1; no reliable D call. The V gene lost 4 bases and the J gene lost 3 bases, with 13 bases spanning the gap. Germline V gene lookup returns CDR1 SGDLS and CDR2 YYNGEE. The CDR3 has 14 residues. CDR3 in DNA: TGTGCCAGCAGCCTAGGCGAAGACTACACTGAAGCTTTCTTT. As protein: CASSLGEDYTEAFF.

The CDR3 region is CASSHFFTGARSGETNYGYTF. The CDR3 bases are TGTGCCAGCTCCCACTTCTTTACAGGGGCCAGGAGTGGCGAAACTAACTATGGCTACACCTTC. This rearrangement joins TRBV18 to TRBJ1-2; TRBD1 agrees at 7 bases. J was trimmed by 0 bases and V by 6 bases; bases with no gene match: 25. This CDR3 is built from 21 residues. Germline loops: CDR1 KGHSH, CDR2 LQKENI.

This chain uses TRBV6-6 with TRBJ1-6; TRBD1 agrees at 10 bases. The CDR3 sequence is 15 residues long. The V segment lost 6 bases and the J segment 10 bases; nucleotides outside the gene matches: 9. Germline values: CDR1 MNHNY, CDR2 SVGAGI (reference sequence). The DNA for the CDR3 is TGTGCCAGCAGCCATGACAGGGGGCTAGGGTCACCCCTCCACTTT. As protein: CASSHDRGLGSPLHF.

The chain has TRBV7-9 and TRBJ2-7; tentative D call: TRBD2 (6 bases). The CDR3 extends over 15 amino acids. Germline V lookup: CDR1 SEHNR, CDR2 FQNEAQ (reference sequence). V was cut by 1 base and J by 2 bases, with 12 bases left in between. The CDR3 nucleotides read TGTGCCAGCAGCTTAGGGCGCGGGGTGACCTACGAGCAGTACTTC. It is translated as CASSLGRGVTYEQYF.

The V gene is TRBV30, the J gene TRBJ1-5; D gene ambiguous. The CDR3 covers 12 residues. V dropped 4 bases and J dropped 6 bases, with 10 bases sitting between them. Germline V gives CDR1 GTSNPN, CDR2 SVGIG (reference sequence). Written as DNA, the CDR3 is TGTGCCTGGATCTCGCGGGGTCAGCCCCAGCATTTT. This codes for CAWISRGQPQHF.